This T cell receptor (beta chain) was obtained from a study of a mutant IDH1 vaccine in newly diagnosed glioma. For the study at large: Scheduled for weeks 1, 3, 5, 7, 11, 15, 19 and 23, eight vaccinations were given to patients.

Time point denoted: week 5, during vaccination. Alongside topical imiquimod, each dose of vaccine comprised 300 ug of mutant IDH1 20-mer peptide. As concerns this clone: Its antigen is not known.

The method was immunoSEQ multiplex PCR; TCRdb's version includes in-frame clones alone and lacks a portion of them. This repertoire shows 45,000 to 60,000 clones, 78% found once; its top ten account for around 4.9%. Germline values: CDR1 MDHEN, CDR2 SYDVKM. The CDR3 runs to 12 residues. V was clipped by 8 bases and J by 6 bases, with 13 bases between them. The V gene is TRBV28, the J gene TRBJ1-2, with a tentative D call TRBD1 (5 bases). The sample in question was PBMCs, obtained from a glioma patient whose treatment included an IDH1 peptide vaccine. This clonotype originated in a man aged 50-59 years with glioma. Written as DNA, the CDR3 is TGTGCCAGCGGTCGTGGGGCAGATGGCTACACCTTC. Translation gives CASGRGADGYTF.